This T cell receptor (beta chain) was sequenced in a study of blood T cell repertoires in COVID-19. Study-wide context: Samples of COVID-19 (acute and convalescent) were obtained from the United States, Italy and Spain. PBMCs, B-cell-depleted T cells, or T cells were the source of the cDNA or gDNA that made up the material.

The CDR3 loop spans 15 amino acids. Deletions cut 1 base from V and 6 bases from J, with 15 bases between. Germline V CDR1 and CDR2: LGHDT, YNNKEL (reference sequence). The protocol was immunoSEQ multiplex PCR, while the TCRdb copy is restricted to in-frame clones and leaves out a portion. The sample holds approximately 120,000 clones; around 81% are singletons and the top ten take approximately 10%. The origin of this receptor is a human donor in a cohort sampled during active COVID-19. V gene TRBV3-1 (or the pseudogene TRBV3-2) combines with J gene TRBJ1-1; tentative D call: TRBD1 (6 bases). Input material: peripheral blood. CDR3 in amino acids: CASSQGPPGGAEAFF. The CDR3 nucleotides are TGTGCCAGCAGCCAAGGTCCTCCGGGGGGCGCTGAAGCTTTCTTT.